This T cell receptor beta chain was sequenced during a study of blood T cells in healthy people across ages. Alongside a J-beta primer mix, a sample-barcoded 5' primer served in a second PCR lasting about 7 to 11 cycles. TCRdb independently ran MiXCR on the 5' RACE reads; one entry per CDR3 protein. This table holds hundreds of thousands of distinct CDR3 sequences, 32% found once. The CDR3 spans 14 residues. V lost 5 bases to trimming and J lost 0 bases, with 7 bases between them. Germline CDR1 is ENHRY and CDR2 is SYGVKD. The sequenced sample consisted of blood. This TCR was recovered from a woman older than 75 in good health. The rearrangement uses TRBV10-3 and TRBJ1-4; D is uncertain. The CDR3 spells CAISQEPTNEKLFF. CDR3 sequence (DNA): TGTGCCATCAGTCAGGAACCAACTAATGAAAAACTGTTTTTT.